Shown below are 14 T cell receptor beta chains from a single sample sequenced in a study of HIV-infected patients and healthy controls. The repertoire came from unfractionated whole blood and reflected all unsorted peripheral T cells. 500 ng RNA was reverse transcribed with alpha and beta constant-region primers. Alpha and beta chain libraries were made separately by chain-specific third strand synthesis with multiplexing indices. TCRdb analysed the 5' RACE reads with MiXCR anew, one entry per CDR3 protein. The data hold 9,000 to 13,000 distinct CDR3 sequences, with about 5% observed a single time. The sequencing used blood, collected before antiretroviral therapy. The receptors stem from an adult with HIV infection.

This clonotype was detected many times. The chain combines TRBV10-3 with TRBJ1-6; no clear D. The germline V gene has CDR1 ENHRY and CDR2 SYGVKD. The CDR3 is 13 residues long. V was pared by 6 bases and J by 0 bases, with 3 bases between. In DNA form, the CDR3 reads TGTGCCATCAGAGGCTCCTATAATTCACCCCTCCACTTT. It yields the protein CAIRGSYNSPLHF.

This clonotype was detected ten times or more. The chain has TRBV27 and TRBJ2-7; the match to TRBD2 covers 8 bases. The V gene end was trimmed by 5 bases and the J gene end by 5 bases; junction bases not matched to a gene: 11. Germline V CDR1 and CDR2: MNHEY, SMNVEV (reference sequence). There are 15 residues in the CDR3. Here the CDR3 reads CASSPVAGHPNEQYF. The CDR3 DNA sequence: TGTGCCAGCAGTCCAGTAGCGGGACACCCTAACGAGCAGTACTTC.

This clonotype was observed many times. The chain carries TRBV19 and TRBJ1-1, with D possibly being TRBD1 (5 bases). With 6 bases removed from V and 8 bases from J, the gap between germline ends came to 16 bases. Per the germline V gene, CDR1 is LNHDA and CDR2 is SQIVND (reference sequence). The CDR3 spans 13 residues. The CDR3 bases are TGTGCCAGTAGCCCAACCCACGGGGGAGAAGCTTTCTTT. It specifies CASSPTHGGEAFF.

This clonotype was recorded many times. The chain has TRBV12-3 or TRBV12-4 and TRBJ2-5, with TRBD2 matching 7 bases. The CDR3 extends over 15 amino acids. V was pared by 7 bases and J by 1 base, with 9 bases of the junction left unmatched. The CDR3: CASTSGRAPQETQYF. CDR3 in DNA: TGTGCCAGCACTTCGGGGAGGGCCCCCCAAGAGACCCAGTACTTC.

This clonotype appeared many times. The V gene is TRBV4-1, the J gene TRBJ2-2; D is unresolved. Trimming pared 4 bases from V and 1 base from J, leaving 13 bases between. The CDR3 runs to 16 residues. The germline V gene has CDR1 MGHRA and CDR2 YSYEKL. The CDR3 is CASSPRGTQNTGELFF. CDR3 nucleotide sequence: TGCGCCAGCAGCCCAAGAGGTACTCAGAACACCGGGGAGCTGTTTTTT.

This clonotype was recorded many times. CDR3 nucleotide sequence: TGTGCCAGCAGTGAAGGACAGTACAATGAGCAGTTCTTC. Protein sequence: CASSEGQYNEQFF. This chain joins TRBV6-1 and TRBJ2-1; the D gene is possibly TRBD1 (5 bases). CDR1 MNHNS and CDR2 SASEGT come from the germline V gene. Trimming removed 1 base at V and 4 bases at J, with 5 bases between. The CDR3 length is 13 residues.

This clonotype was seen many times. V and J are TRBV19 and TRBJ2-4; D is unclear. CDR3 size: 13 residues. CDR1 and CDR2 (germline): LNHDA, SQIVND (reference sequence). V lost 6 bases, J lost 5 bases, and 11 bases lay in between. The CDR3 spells CASSRNVENIQYF. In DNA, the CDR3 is TGTGCCAGTAGCAGAAATGTAGAAAACATTCAGTACTTC.

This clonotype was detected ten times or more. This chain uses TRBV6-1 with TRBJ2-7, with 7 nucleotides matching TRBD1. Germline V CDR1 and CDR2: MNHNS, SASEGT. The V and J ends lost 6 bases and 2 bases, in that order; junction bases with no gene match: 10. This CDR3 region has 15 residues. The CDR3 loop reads CASRKPGQPTYEQYF. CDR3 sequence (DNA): TGTGCCAGCAGGAAACCGGGACAGCCCACCTACGAGCAGTACTTC.

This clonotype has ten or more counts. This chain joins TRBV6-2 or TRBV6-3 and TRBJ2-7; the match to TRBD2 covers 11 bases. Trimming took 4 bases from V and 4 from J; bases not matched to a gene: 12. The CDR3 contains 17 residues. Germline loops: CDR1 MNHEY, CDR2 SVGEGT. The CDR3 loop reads CASSSQPTSGIPYEQYF. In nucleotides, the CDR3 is TGTGCCAGCAGTTCCCAACCGACTAGCGGGATCCCTTACGAGCAGTACTTC.

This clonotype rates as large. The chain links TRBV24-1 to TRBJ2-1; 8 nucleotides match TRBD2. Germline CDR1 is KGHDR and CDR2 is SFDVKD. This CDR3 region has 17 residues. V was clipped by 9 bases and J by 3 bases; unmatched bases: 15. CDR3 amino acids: CATSGRAGAKFYNEQFF. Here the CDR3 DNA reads TGTGCCACCTCCGGGCGAGCGGGAGCTAAATTCTACAATGAGCAGTTCTTC.

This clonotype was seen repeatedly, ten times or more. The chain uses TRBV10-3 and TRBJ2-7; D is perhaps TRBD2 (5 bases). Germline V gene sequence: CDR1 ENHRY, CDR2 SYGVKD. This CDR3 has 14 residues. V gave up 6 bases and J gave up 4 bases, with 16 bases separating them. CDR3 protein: CAISPDPGVYEQYF. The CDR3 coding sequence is TGTGCCATCAGCCCGGACCCCGGGGTTTACGAGCAGTACTTC.

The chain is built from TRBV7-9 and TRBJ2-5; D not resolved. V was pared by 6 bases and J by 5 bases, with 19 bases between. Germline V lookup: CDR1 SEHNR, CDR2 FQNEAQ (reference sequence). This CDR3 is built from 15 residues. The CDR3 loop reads CASRLTGEPTETQYF. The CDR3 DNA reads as TGTGCCAGCAGGCTAACCGGCGAACCAACGGAGACCCAGTACTTC.

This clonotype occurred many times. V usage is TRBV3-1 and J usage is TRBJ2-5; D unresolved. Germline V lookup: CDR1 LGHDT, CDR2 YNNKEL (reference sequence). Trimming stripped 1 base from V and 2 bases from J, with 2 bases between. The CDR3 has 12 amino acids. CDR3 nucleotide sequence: TGTGCCAGCAGCCAAGTTCAAGAGACCCAGTACTTC. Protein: CASSQVQETQYF.

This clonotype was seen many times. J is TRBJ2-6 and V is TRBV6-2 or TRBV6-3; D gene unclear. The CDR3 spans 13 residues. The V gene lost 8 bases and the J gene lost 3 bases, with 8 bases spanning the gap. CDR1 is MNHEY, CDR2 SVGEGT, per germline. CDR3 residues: CASSSSGANVLTF. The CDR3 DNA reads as TGTGCCAGCTCGTCCAGTGGGGCCAACGTCCTGACTTTC.